This entry concerns a single T cell receptor beta chain. The repertoire was sequenced with immunoSEQ multiplex PCR; TCRdb's copy has only in-frame clones and lacks some. The repertoire holds around 74,000 clones, with 80% to 90% as singletons. These data belong to a study of technical replicates of blood from a handful of donors. This CDR3 has 14 amino acids. Deletions cut 3 bases from V and 1 base from J, with 6 bases between. Germline-derived CDR1 and CDR2 are SNHLY and FYNNEI. This chain uses TRBV2 with TRBJ1-4; D is uncertain. Source material: PBMCs. The receptor was isolated from a human donor in good health. Some clones in this sample may be carry-over from other donors' samples. This chain's CDR3 is CASSDWQTNEKLFF. In DNA form, the CDR3 reads TGTGCCAGCAGTGATTGGCAAACTAATGAAAAACTGTTTTTT.